This T cell receptor beta chain derives from a study of blood T cell repertoires in COVID-19. In the study overall: Samples representing acute and convalescent COVID-19 were sourced from the United States, Italy and Spain. Nucleic acid was either cDNA or gDNA, and it came from T cells, B-cell-depleted T cells, or PBMCs.

Authors' data handling: Reference gene primer amplification gave nucleated cell count estimates. Data came from immunoSEQ multiplex PCR; TCRdb stores just in-frame clones and leaves some out. The D gene and trimming were derived from the DNA, and the V and J assignments and clone size from that table. The sample holds over 45,000 clones, over 85% seen once. The V gene's germline CDR1 is MNHNS and CDR2 SASEGT. This CDR3 spans 14 amino acids. V lost 2 bases, J lost 2 bases, and 9 bases lay in between. The V gene is TRBV6-1, the J gene TRBJ2-5, with D perhaps TRBD2 (6 bases). This clonotype was obtained from a woman older than 75 with acute or convalescent COVID-19. The material sequenced was peripheral blood. Here the CDR3 DNA reads TGTGCCAGCAGTGAACTGCGGGGTCAAGAGACCCAGTACTTC. Translating gives CASSELRGQETQYF.